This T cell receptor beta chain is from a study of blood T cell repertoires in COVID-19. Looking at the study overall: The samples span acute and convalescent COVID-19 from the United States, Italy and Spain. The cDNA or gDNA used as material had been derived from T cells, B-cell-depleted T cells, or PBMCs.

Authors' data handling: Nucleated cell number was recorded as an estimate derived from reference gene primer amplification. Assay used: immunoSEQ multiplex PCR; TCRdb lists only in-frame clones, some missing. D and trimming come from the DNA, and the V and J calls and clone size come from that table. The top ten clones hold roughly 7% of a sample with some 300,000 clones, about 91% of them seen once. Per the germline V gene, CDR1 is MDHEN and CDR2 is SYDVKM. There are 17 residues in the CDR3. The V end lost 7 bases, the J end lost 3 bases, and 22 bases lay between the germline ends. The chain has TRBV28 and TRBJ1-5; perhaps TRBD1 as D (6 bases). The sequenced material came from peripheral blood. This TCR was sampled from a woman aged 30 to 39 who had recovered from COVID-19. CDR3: CASTLRTGPSLNQPQHF. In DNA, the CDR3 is TGTGCCAGCACCTTACGAACAGGGCCCTCTCTCAATCAGCCCCAGCATTTT.